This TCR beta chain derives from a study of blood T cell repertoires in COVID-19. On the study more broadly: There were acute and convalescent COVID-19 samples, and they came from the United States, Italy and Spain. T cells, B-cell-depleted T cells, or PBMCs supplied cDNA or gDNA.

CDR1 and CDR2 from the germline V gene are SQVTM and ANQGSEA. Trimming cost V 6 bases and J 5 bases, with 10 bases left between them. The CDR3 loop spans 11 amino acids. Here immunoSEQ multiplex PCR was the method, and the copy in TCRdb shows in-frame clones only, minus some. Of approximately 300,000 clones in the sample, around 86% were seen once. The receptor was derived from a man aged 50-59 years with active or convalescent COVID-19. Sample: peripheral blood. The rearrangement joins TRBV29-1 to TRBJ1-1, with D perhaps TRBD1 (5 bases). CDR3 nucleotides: TGCAGCGTGAACCCAGGGACTGAAGCTTTCTTT. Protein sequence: CSVNPGTEAFF.